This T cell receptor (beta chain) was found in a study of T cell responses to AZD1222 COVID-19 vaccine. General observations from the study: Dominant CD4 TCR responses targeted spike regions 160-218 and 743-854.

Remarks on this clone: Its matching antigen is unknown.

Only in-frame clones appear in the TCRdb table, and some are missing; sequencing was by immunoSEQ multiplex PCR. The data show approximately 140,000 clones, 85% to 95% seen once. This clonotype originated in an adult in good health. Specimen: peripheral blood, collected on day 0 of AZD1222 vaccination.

This CDR3 is CASRQYRGPGKLFF. As DNA, the CDR3 is TGTGCCAGCAGGCAATACAGGGGGCCGGGAAAACTGTTTTTT. J is TRBJ1-4 and V is TRBV13, with 9 bases that match TRBD1. This CDR3 is built from 14 residues. Germline values: CDR1 PRHDT, CDR2 FYEKMQ (reference sequence). Germline trimming cut 6 bases from V and 10 bases from J; bases unmatched to any gene: 9.